A selection of T cell receptor beta chains follows, all from one sample in a study of beta chain features in type 1 diabetes. Profiled with immunoSEQ multiplex PCR; TCRdb holds only in-frame clones, not every one. Of hundreds of thousands of clones listed, 13% are singletons. Sequencing was performed on naive CD4+ T cells from blood. These receptors all stem from a man between 18 and 29 years old with type 1 diabetes. Each CDR3 is given with its conserved first and last residue. Each record gives: CDR3 protein, CDR3 DNA, D gene, J gene, clone size, V gene. A D gene is named only where the DNA matches it firmly. Not all rows give a size; the values are once, few, many and, for expanded clones, a class.

CASSSGLGENSPLHF TGTGCCAGCTCCTCCGGCCTAGGGGAGAATTCACCCCTCCACTTT NA TRBJ1-6 few TRBV18
CASSPGVYGTEAFF TGTGCCAGCTCACCAGGGGTATATGGCACTGAAGCTTTCTTT NA TRBJ1-1 NA TRBV18
CASSGPSSNEQFF TGTGCCAGCAGCGGACCCTCGTCTAATGAGCAGTTCTTC NA TRBJ2-1 few TRBV5-4
CASSVGPGDEQFF TGTGCCAGCAGCGTAGGACCCGGCGATGAGCAGTTCTTC NA TRBJ2-1 few TRBV9
CASSTGPEHGETQYF TGTGCCAGCAGCACGGGGCCAGAACATGGGGAGACCCAGTACTTC NA TRBJ2-5 NA TRBV7-2
CASSQGQAGTDTQYF TGTGCCAGCAGCCAGGGACAGGCGGGCACAGATACGCAGTATTTT TRBD1 TRBJ2-3 NA TRBV11-2
CAISESADMNTEAFF TGTGCCATCAGTGAGTCGGCGGACATGAACACTGAAGCTTTCTTT NA TRBJ1-1 few TRBV10-3
CASSYSTGINNEQFF TGTGCCAGCAGTTACTCAACAGGGATTAACAATGAGCAGTTCTTC NA TRBJ2-1 NA TRBV6-5
CASGSEGQGAGEQYF TGTGCCTCGGGGTCCGAGGGACAGGGAGCCGGCGAGCAGTACTTC TRBD1 TRBJ2-7 few TRBV28
CAISESATTGELFF TGTGCCATCAGTGAGTCCGCGACCACCGGGGAGCTGTTTTTT NA TRBJ2-2 NA TRBV10-3
CASSQDRAGDTQYF TGCGCCAGCAGCCAAGATCGTGCTGGAGATACGCAGTATTTT NA TRBJ2-3 NA TRBV4-1
CASSFGAGDTQYF TGCGCCAGCAGCTTCGGGGCAGGGGATACGCAGTATTTT NA TRBJ2-3 NA TRBV5-1
CAWTDPQGLVYIQYF TGTGCCTGGACCGACCCACAGGGGTTGGTATACATTCAGTACTTC TRBD1 TRBJ2-4 NA TRBV30
CASSSGQRETQYF TGTGCCAGCAGCTCGGGACAGAGAGAGACCCAGTACTTC TRBD1 TRBJ2-5 NA TRBV5-4
CASSLRQTTNEKLFF TGTGCCAGCAGCCTGAGACAGACAACTAATGAAAAACTGTTTTTT NA TRBJ1-4 few TRBV13
CASSLPGTGYTEAFF TGTGCCAGCAGCTTACCTGGGACAGGTTACACTGAAGCTTTCTTT TRBD1 TRBJ1-1 NA TRBV7-9
CASSPLPTRTDTQYF TGCGCCAGCAGTCCCCTCCCGACCCGCACAGATACGCAGTATTTT NA TRBJ2-3 few TRBV23-1
CASSLVTGVLSDAFF TGTGCCAGCAGCTTAGTGACAGGGGTCTTATCGGACGCTTTCTTT TRBD1 TRBJ1-1 NA TRBV7-9
CAWSGSGNTIYF TGTGCCTGGAGTGGCTCTGGAAACACCATATATTTT NA TRBJ1-3 few TRBV30
CASSPQNTEAFF TGTGCCAGCAGCCCACAGAACACTGAAGCTTTCTTT NA TRBJ1-1 few TRBV14
CASSVDPGTENSPLHF TGTGCCAGCAGCGTAGACCCCGGGACCGAGAATTCACCCCTCCACTTT NA TRBJ1-6 once TRBV9
CASSYSMRTDTQYF TGTGCCAGCAGTTACTCGATGAGGACAGATACGCAGTATTTT NA TRBJ2-3 NA TRBV6-5
CASSSRTGTNYGYTF TGTGCCAGCAGCTCACGGACAGGGACGAACTATGGCTACACCTTC TRBD1 TRBJ1-2 few TRBV9
CASRMTLNSNQPQHF TGTGCCAGCAGGATGACACTCAATAGCAATCAGCCCCAGCATTTT NA TRBJ1-5 NA TRBV2
CAWSPQGNYGYTF TGTGCCTGGAGTCCACAGGGTAACTATGGCTACACCTTC NA TRBJ1-2 NA TRBV30
CASSLKEGSNSPLHF TGTGCCAGCAGCTTAAAGGAGGGGTCTAATTCACCCCTCCACTTT NA TRBJ1-6 NA TRBV7-3
CASSGPGANVLTF TGTGCCAGCAGTGGGCCTGGGGCCAACGTCCTGACTTTC NA TRBJ2-6 few TRBV6-1
CASSESYGSGDYGYTF TGTGCCAGCAGTGAATCCTACGGGAGCGGAGACTATGGCTACACCTTC NA TRBJ1-2 NA TRBV25-1
CASRTGTSGFTDTQYF TGTGCCAGCAGAACCGGGACTAGCGGATTCACAGATACGCAGTATTTT TRBD2 TRBJ2-3 NA TRBV2
CASGTGGLWTGELFF TGTGCCAGCGGGACAGGGGGCTTGTGGACCGGGGAGCTGTTTTTT TRBD1 TRBJ2-2 few TRBV7-2
CASSYEPPNTEAFF TGTGCCAGCAGTTACGAACCGCCGAACACTGAAGCTTTCTTT NA TRBJ1-1 NA TRBV6-6
CASSKEGGQPQHF TGCGCCAGCAGCAAAGAAGGGGGCCAGCCCCAGCATTTT TRBD1 TRBJ1-5 few TRBV4-1
CAYTQDRELAKNIQYF TGTGCCTACACGCAGGACAGGGAGCTAGCCAAAAACATTCAGTACTTC TRBD1 TRBJ2-4 NA TRBV30
CASRQGNYGYTF TGTGCCAGCCGACAGGGCAACTATGGCTACACCTTC TRBD1 TRBJ1-2 few TRBV28
CASSSQGSDEQFF TGTGCCAGCAGCTCACAGGGATCCGATGAGCAGTTCTTC NA TRBJ2-1 NA TRBV7-9
CSARSGGADGYTF TGCAGCGCTAGGTCAGGGGGCGCGGATGGCTACACCTTC TRBD1 TRBJ1-2 NA TRBV29-1
CASSLGSGEGTQYF TGTGCCAGCAGCCTGGGGAGCGGTGAAGGGACCCAGTACTTC NA TRBJ2-5 NA TRBV9
CAWSGQGDNEQYF TGTGCCTGGAGTGGGCAGGGGGACAACGAGCAGTACTTC TRBD1 TRBJ2-7 few TRBV30
CASSPGGTGMNTEAFF TGTGCCAGCAGCCCTGGGGGGACGGGGATGAACACTGAAGCTTTCTTT NA TRBJ1-1 NA TRBV5-4
CSVAGTSGATDTQYF TGCAGCGTTGCCGGGACTAGCGGGGCCACAGATACGCAGTATTTT TRBD2 TRBJ2-3 NA TRBV29-1
CAGGLRGAYFGDNEQFF TGTGCAGGGGGGCTACGAGGGGCATACTTTGGGGACAATGAGCAGTTCTTC NA TRBJ2-1 NA TRBV2
CASSEAVPGTDTQYF TGTGCCAGCAGTGAAGCCGTCCCGGGCACAGATACGCAGTATTTT NA TRBJ2-3 few TRBV6-1
CASSPVDSSGYTF TGTGCCAGCTCACCGGTTGACAGCTCCGGCTACACCTTC NA TRBJ1-2 NA TRBV18
CASSATRTEETQYF TGTGCCAGCAGCGCAACTCGAACCGAAGAGACCCAGTACTTC NA TRBJ2-5 few TRBV7-6
CASSLDRVNEQYF TGTGCCAGCAGCTTGGACAGGGTGAACGAGCAGTACTTC NA TRBJ2-7 NA TRBV5-4
CASSEGQPYEQYF TGTGCCAGCAGCGAGGGACAGCCGTACGAGCAGTACTTC TRBD1 TRBJ2-7 few TRBV5-6
CASSQAPGGETQYF TGCGCCAGCAGCCAAGCCCCTGGGGGGGAGACCCAGTACTTC NA TRBJ2-5 NA TRBV4-1
CASSSGLIFYGYTF TGTGCCAGTAGTTCGGGACTGATTTTCTATGGCTACACCTTC NA TRBJ1-2 few TRBV19
CASSSPDRLSYEQYF TGTGCCAGCAGTAGTCCGGACAGGCTCTCCTACGAGCAGTACTTC TRBD1 TRBJ2-7 few TRBV2
CASSTTPYGYTF TGTGCCAGCAGTACCACGCCCTATGGCTACACCTTC NA TRBJ1-2 NA TRBV6-5
CASTTGRYNQPQHF TGTGCCAGTACAACAGGGAGGTACAATCAGCCCCAGCATTTT NA TRBJ1-5 NA TRBV19
CAARASGGSGANVLTF TGTGCCGCCCGGGCTAGCGGGGGTTCTGGGGCCAACGTCCTGACTTTC TRBD2 TRBJ2-6 NA TRBV28
CAITGTGSTYEQYF TGTGCCATCACCGGGACAGGGAGCACTTACGAGCAGTACTTC TRBD1 TRBJ2-7 NA TRBV10-3